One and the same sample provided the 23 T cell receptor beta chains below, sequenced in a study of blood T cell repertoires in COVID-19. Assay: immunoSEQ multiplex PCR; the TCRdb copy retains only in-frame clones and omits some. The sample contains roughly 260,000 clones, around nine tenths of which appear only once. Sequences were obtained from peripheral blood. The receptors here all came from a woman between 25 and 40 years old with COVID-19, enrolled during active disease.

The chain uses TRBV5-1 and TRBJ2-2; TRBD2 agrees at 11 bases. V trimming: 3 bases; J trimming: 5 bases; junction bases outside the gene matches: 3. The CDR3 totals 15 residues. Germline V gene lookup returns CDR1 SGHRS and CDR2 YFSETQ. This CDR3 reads CASSSGTSGTGELFF. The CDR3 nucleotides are TGCGCCAGCAGCTCCGGGACTAGCGGAACCGGGGAGCTGTTTTTT.

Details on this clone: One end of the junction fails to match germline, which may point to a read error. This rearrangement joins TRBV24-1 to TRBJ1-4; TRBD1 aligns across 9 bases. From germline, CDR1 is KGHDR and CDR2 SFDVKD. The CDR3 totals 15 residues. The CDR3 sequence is CAASDSRDRDEKLFF. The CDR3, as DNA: TGTGCCGCCAGTGATTCGCGGGACAGGGATGAAAAACTGTTTTTT.

CDR3 sequence reads: CASSFGPRGRNSPLHF. For the CDR3, the DNA is TGCGCCAGCAGCTTTGGCCCGCGAGGCCGTAATTCACCCCTCCACTTT. This chain uses TRBV5-1 with TRBJ1-6, with no clear D. This CDR3 is built from 16 residues. V was pared by 2 bases and J by 6 bases, with 15 bases between. CDR1 and CDR2 from the germline V gene are SGHRS and YFSETQ.

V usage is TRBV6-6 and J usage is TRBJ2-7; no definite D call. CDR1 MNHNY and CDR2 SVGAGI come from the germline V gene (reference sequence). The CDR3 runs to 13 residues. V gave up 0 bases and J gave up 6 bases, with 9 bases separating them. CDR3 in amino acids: CASSYSEASEQYF. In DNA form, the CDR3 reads TGTGCCAGCAGTTACTCTGAGGCCTCCGAGCAGTACTTC.

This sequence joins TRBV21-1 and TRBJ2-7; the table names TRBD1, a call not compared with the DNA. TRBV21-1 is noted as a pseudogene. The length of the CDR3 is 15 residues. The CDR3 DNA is TGTGCCAGCAGCTCCCGGACAGGGGAGGTGATCGAGCAGTACTTC. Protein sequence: CASSSRTGEVIEQYF.

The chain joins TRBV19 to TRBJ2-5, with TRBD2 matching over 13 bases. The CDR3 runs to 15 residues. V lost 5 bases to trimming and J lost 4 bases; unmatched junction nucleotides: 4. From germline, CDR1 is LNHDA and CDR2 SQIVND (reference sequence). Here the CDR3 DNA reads TGTGCCAGTAGTGTTGGACTAGCGGGAGCAGAGACCCAGTACTTC. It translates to CASSVGLAGAETQYF. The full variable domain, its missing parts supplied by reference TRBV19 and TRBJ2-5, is DGGITQSPKYLFRKEGQNVTLSCEQNLNHDAMYWYRQDPGQGLRLIYYSQIVNDFQKGDIAEGYSVSREKKESFPLTVTSAQKNPTAFYLCASSVGLAGAETQYFGPGTRLLVL.

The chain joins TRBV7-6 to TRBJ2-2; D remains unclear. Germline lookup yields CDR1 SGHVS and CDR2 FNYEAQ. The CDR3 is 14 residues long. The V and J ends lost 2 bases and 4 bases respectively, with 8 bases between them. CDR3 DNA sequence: TGTGCCAGCAGCTTAATGGCTCTCACCGGGGAGCTGTTTTTT. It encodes CASSLMALTGELFF.

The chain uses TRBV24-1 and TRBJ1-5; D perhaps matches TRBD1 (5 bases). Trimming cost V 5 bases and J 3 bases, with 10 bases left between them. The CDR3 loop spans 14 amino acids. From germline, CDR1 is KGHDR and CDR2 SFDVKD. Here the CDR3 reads CATSGSGINQPQHF. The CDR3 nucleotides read TGTGCCACCAGTGGTTCAGGGATCAATCAGCCCCAGCATTTT.

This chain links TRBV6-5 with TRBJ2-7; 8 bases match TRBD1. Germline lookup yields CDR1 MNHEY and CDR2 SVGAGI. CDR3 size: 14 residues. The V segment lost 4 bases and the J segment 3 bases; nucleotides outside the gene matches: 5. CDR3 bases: TGTGCCAGCAGTTCTAGGACAGGGAACTACGAGCAGTACTTC. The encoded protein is CASSSRTGNYEQYF.

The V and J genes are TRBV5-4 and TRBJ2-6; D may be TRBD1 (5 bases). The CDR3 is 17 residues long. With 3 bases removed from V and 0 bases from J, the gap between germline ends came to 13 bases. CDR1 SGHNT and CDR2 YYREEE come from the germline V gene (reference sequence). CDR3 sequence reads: CASSSLGQVSGANVLTF. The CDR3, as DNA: TGTGCCAGCAGCTCGCTGGGGCAGGTCTCTGGGGCCAACGTCCTGACTTTC. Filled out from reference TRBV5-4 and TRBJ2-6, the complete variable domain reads ETGVTQSPTHLIKTRGQQVTLRCSSQSGHNTVSWYQQALGQGPQFIFQYYREEENGRGNFPPRFSGLQFPNYSSELNVNALELDDSALYLCASSSLGQVSGANVLTFGAGSRLTVL.

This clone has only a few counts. CDR3 DNA: TGCGCCAGCAGCCGTAGCTCTGGGGCCAACGTCCTGACTTTC. Translating gives CASSRSSGANVLTF. The rearrangement links TRBV10-2 to TRBJ2-6, with unresolved D. Germline V gene sequence: CDR1 WSHSY, CDR2 SAAADI. Trimming pared 6 bases from V and 0 bases from J, leaving 6 bases between. CDR3 length equals 14 residues.

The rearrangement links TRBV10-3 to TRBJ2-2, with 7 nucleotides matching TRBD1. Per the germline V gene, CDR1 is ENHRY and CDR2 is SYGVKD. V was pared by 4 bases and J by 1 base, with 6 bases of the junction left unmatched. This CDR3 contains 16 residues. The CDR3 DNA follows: TGTGCCATCAGTGTTACGACAGGGCAGAACACCGGGGAGCTGTTTTTT. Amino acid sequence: CAISVTTGQNTGELFF.

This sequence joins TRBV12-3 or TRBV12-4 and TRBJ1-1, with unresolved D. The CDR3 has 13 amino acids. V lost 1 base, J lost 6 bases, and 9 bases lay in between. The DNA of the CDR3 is TGTGCCAGCAGTTTAGTGAGTTCGGCTGAAGCTTTCTTT. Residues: CASSLVSSAEAFF.

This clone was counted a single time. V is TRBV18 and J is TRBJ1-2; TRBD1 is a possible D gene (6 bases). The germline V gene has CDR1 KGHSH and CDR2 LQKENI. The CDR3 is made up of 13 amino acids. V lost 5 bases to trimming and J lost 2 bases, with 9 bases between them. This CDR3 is CASSADRNYGYTF. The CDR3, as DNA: TGTGCCAGCTCAGCCGACAGGAACTATGGCTACACCTTC.

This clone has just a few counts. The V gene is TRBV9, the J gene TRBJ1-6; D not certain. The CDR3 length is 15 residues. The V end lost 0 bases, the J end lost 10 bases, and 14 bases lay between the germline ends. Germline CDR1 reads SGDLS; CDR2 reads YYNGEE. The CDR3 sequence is CASSVAPVPGSPLHF. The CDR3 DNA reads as TGTGCCAGCAGCGTAGCCCCCGTCCCCGGGTCACCCCTCCACTTT.

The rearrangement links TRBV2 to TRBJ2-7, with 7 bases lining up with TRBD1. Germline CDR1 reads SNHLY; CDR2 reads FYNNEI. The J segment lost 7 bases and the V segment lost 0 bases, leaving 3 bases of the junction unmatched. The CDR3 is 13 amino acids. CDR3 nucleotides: TGTGCCAGCAGTGAAGCTTGGACAGGAGAGCAGTACTTC. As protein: CASSEAWTGEQYF. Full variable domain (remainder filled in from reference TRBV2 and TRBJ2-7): EPEVTQTPSHQVTQMGQEVILRCVPISNHLYFYWYRQILGQKVEFLVSFYNNEISEKSEIFDDQFSVERPDGSNFTLKIRSTKLEDSAMYFCASSEAWTGEQYFGPGTRLTVT.

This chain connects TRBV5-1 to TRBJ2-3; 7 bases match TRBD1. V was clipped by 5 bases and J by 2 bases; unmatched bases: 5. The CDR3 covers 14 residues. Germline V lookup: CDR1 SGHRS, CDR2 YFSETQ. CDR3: CASRSGQSTDTQYF. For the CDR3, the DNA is TGCGCCAGCAGATCGGGACAGTCCACAGATACGCAGTATTTT.

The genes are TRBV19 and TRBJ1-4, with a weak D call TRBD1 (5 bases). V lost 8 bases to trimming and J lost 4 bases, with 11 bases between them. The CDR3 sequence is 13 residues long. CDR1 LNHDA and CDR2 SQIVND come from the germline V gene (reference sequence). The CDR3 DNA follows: TGTGCCAGTGGGGGACTGAGTAATGAAAAACTGTTTTTT. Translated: CASGGLSNEKLFF.

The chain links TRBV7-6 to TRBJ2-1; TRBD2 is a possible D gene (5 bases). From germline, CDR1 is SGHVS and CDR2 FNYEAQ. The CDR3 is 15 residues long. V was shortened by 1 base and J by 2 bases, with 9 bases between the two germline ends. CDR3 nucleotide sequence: TGTGCCAGCAGCTTAGGTGGGAGCGCCTACAATGAGCAGTTCTTC. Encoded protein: CASSLGGSAYNEQFF.

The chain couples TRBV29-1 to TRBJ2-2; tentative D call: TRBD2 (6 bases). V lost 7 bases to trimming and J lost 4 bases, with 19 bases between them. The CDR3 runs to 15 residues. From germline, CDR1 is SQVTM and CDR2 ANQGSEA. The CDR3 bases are TGCAGCGCCGCTCGAGGAGGGCCCGGCACCGGGGAGCTGTTTTTT. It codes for CSAARGGPGTGELFF.

CDR3 bases: TGTGCCAGCAGTTACGGGCTTCCATACAATGAGCAGTTCTTC. It specifies CASSYGLPYNEQFF. The rearrangement joins TRBV6-5 to TRBJ2-1, with unresolved D. V was shortened by 2 bases and J by 4 bases, with 9 bases between the two germline ends. This CDR3 has 14 amino acids. In germline, CDR1 is MNHEY, CDR2 SVGAGI.

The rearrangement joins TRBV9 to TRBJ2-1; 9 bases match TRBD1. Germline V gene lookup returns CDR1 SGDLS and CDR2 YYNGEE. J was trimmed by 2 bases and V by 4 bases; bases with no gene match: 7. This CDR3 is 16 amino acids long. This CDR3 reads CASSPRGTGPYNEQFF. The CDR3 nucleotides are TGTGCCAGCAGCCCCCGCGGGACAGGGCCCTACAATGAGCAGTTCTTC.

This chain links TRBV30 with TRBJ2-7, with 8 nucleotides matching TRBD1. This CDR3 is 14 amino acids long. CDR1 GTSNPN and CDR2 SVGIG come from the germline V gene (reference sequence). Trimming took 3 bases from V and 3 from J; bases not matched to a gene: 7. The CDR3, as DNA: TGTGCCTGGAGCCCCGGGACAGGTGACTACGAGCAGTACTTC. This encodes CAWSPGTGDYEQYF.